The source of this TCR beta chain is a study of blood T cell repertoires in COVID-19. Per the study methods: Estimates of nucleated cell counts were drawn from the amplification of reference gene primers. Sequenced by immunoSEQ multiplex PCR; TCRdb stores in-frame clones only, minus some. For V, J and clone size, that table is used; D and trimming come from the DNA. Of roughly 140,000 clones listed, around 78% are singletons. The CDR3 covers 17 residues. The germline V gene encodes CDR1 LGHNT and CDR2 FRNRAP. V was pared by 4 bases and J by 6 bases, with 8 bases of the junction left unmatched. The chain carries TRBV12-5 and TRBJ2-3; 15 positions match TRBD2. The specimen was peripheral blood. The clonotype comes from a woman aged 55 to 70 with acute or convalescent COVID-19. This chain's CDR3 is CASGSPGLAGGVDTQYF. Written as DNA, the CDR3 is TGTGCTAGTGGTTCCCCGGGACTAGCGGGAGGTGTTGATACGCAGTATTTT.